The 14 T cell receptor beta chains listed next were all sequenced from one sample in a study of blood T cells in healthy people across ages. A sample-barcoded 5' primer and a J-beta primer mix were used in a second PCR of roughly 6 to 12 cycles. TCRdb used MiXCR to reprocess the 5' RACE reads, holding one entry per CDR3 protein. The table lists 650,000 to 1,000,000 distinct CDR3 sequences, 36% of them singletons, with 13% in the top ten. Sequencing input: blood. These receptors were collected from a man aged 18 to 29 in good health.

The chain combines TRBV7-2 with TRBJ2-3, with D possibly matching TRBD2 (6 bases). Trimming cost V 5 bases and J 0 bases, with 12 bases left between them. CDR1 SGHTA and CDR2 FQGNSA come from the germline V gene. CDR3 length: 15 amino acids. The CDR3 here is CASSAWDFSTDTQYF. DNA for the CDR3: TGTGCCAGCAGCGCTTGGGACTTCAGCACAGATACGCAGTATTTT. Drawing the rest from reference TRBV7-2 and TRBJ2-3, the complete variable domain is GAGVSQSPSNKVTEKGKDVELRCDPISGHTALYWYRQSLGQGLEFLIYFQGNSAPDKSGLPSDRFSAERTGGSVSTLTIQRTQQEDSAVYLCASSAWDFSTDTQYFGPGTRLTVL.

This chain joins TRBV12-3 or TRBV12-4 and TRBJ1-1; 8 nucleotides align to TRBD1. The CDR3 totals 15 residues. V shed 6 bases and J 1 base; nucleotides not matched to a gene: 7. CDR3 amino acids: CASSPDRAENTEAFF. Here the CDR3 DNA reads TGTGCCAGCAGCCCGGACAGGGCGGAGAACACTGAAGCTTTCTTT.

The chain couples TRBV7-6 to TRBJ1-1; TRBD1 might be the D (5 bases). The V end lost 0 bases, the J end lost 0 bases, and 11 bases lay between the germline ends. The germline V gene encodes CDR1 SGHVS and CDR2 FNYEAQ. The CDR3 covers 16 residues. CDR3 DNA sequence: TGTGCCAGCAGCTTAGCTCCCCGAGGGGTGAACACTGAAGCTTTCTTT. Translation: CASSLAPRGVNTEAFF.

The chain combines TRBV20-1 with TRBJ2-2, with 7 bases matching TRBD1. The V gene end was trimmed by 6 bases and the J gene end by 5 bases; junction bases not matched to a gene: 9. The V gene's germline CDR1 is DFQATT and CDR2 SNEGSKA (reference sequence). The CDR3 extends over 14 amino acids. CDR3 sequence: CSAPRQGGTGELFF. Written as DNA, the CDR3 is TGCAGTGCCCCTCGACAGGGTGGTACCGGGGAGCTGTTTTTT.

This clonotype was observed at least ten times. The gene calls are TRBV7-8 and TRBJ2-3; 10 bases agree with TRBD1. Germline V lookup: CDR1 SGHVS, CDR2 FQNEAQ. Trimming cost V 4 bases and J 0 bases; bases outside gene matches: 4. The CDR3 runs 16 residues. CDR3 sequence (DNA): TGTGCCAGCAGCTCCTGGACAGGGGGTAGCACAGATACGCAGTATTTT. Amino acids: CASSSWTGGSTDTQYF.

This clonotype was counted only a few times. The chain employs TRBV27 and TRBJ1-2; D is ambiguous. CDR3 size: 13 residues. CDR1 and CDR2 from the germline V gene are MNHEY and SMNVEV (reference sequence). The V end was cut by 2 bases, the J end by 5 bases, with 9 bases between. The CDR3 is CASSLKREYGYTF. CDR3 nucleotide sequence: TGTGCCAGCAGTTTAAAGCGGGAATATGGCTACACCTTC.

The chain carries TRBV9 and TRBJ1-1; D unclear. Germline V gene lookup returns CDR1 SGDLS and CDR2 YYNGEE. Deletions cut 0 bases from V and 0 bases from J, with 6 bases between. CDR3 size: 14 residues. The CDR3 DNA follows: TGTGCCAGCAGCGTAGAGTACATGAACACTGAAGCTTTCTTT. It codes for CASSVEYMNTEAFF. Full variable domain (remainder filled in from reference TRBV9 and TRBJ1-1): DSGVTQTPKHLITATGQRVTLRCSPRSGDLSVYWYQQSLDQGLQFLIQYYNGEERAKGNILERFSAQQFPDLHSELNLSSLELGDSALYFCASSVEYMNTEAFFGQGTRLTVV.

This clonotype has just a few counts. V and J are TRBV6-5 and TRBJ1-6; 9 nucleotides align to TRBD1. Trimming at V came to 8 bases and at J to 8 bases, leaving 4 bases not matched to a gene. Germline CDR1 reads MNHEY; CDR2 reads SVGAGI. CDR3 length: 13 residues. The CDR3 DNA reads as TGTGCCAGCGTGAGGGACAGGGATTCACCCCTCCACTTT. Residues: CASVRDRDSPLHF.

The chain has TRBV11-1 and TRBJ1-1; no firm D call. Germline V gene data show CDR1 as SGHAT and CDR2 as FQDESV (reference sequence). CDR3 length: 22 residues. V was pared by 1 base and J by 0 bases, with 30 bases between. The CDR3 region is CASSLEVRADPYLVPMNTEAFF. CDR3 bases: TGTGCCAGCAGCTTAGAGGTTAGGGCAGACCCCTATCTGGTTCCCATGAACACTGAAGCTTTCTTT. Full variable domain (remainder filled in from reference TRBV11-1 and TRBJ1-1): EAEVAQSPRYKITEKSQAVAFWCDPISGHATLYWYRQILGQGPELLVQFQDESVVDDSQLPKDRFSAERLKGVDSTLKIQPAELGDSAMYLCASSLEVRADPYLVPMNTEAFFGQGTRLTVV.

The J gene is TRBJ2-2, the V gene TRBV19; TRBD1 or TRBD2 may be the D gene (7 bases each). The V gene's germline CDR1 is LNHDA and CDR2 SQIVND (reference sequence). Deletions cut 3 bases from V and 6 bases from J, with 32 bases between. The CDR3 is made up of 21 amino acids. Here the CDR3 DNA reads TGTGCCAGTAGTATTATGGCACAACAGTCAGCAACGACAGGGAGGGCCGGGGAGCTGTTTTTT. Translating gives CASSIMAQQSATTGRAGELFF.

This sequence joins TRBV12-3 or TRBV12-4 and TRBJ1-2; perhaps TRBD1 as D (5 bases). This CDR3 comprises 13 residues. With 5 bases removed from V and 7 bases from J, the gap between germline ends came to 14 bases. CDR3 in DNA: TGTGCCAGCAGTGTTTTGCAGGGTGGTGGCTACACCTTC. This codes for CASSVLQGGGYTF.

The rearrangement links TRBV30 to TRBJ2-4; tentative D call: TRBD2 (6 bases). Deletions cut 4 bases from V and 6 bases from J, with 10 bases between. The CDR3 totals 12 residues. CDR1 and CDR2 from the germline V gene are GTSNPN and SVGIG (reference sequence). For the CDR3, the DNA is TGTGCCTGGATGGGGGGTCGAAACATTCAGTACTTC. Amino acids: CAWMGGRNIQYF.

The chain joins TRBV3-1 to TRBJ2-1, with 8 bases identical to TRBD1. Germline CDR1 reads LGHDT; CDR2 reads YNNKEL (reference sequence). The CDR3 is 18 residues long. Trimming took 4 bases from V and 6 from J; bases not matched to a gene: 17. The CDR3 is CASSPWTGNMARINEQFF. In DNA form, the CDR3 reads TGTGCCAGCAGCCCCTGGACAGGGAATATGGCCCGGATCAATGAGCAGTTCTTC.

J is TRBJ2-5 and V is TRBV2; 14 nucleotides match TRBD2. CDR3 length: 17 amino acids. Germline V gene sequence: CDR1 SNHLY, CDR2 FYNNEI. J was trimmed by 1 base and V by 6 bases; bases with no gene match: 7. The CDR3 bases are TGTGCCAGCAGCGGGACTAGCGGGGGCCCTACCCAAGAGACCCAGTACTTC. Its protein product is CASSGTSGGPTQETQYF.